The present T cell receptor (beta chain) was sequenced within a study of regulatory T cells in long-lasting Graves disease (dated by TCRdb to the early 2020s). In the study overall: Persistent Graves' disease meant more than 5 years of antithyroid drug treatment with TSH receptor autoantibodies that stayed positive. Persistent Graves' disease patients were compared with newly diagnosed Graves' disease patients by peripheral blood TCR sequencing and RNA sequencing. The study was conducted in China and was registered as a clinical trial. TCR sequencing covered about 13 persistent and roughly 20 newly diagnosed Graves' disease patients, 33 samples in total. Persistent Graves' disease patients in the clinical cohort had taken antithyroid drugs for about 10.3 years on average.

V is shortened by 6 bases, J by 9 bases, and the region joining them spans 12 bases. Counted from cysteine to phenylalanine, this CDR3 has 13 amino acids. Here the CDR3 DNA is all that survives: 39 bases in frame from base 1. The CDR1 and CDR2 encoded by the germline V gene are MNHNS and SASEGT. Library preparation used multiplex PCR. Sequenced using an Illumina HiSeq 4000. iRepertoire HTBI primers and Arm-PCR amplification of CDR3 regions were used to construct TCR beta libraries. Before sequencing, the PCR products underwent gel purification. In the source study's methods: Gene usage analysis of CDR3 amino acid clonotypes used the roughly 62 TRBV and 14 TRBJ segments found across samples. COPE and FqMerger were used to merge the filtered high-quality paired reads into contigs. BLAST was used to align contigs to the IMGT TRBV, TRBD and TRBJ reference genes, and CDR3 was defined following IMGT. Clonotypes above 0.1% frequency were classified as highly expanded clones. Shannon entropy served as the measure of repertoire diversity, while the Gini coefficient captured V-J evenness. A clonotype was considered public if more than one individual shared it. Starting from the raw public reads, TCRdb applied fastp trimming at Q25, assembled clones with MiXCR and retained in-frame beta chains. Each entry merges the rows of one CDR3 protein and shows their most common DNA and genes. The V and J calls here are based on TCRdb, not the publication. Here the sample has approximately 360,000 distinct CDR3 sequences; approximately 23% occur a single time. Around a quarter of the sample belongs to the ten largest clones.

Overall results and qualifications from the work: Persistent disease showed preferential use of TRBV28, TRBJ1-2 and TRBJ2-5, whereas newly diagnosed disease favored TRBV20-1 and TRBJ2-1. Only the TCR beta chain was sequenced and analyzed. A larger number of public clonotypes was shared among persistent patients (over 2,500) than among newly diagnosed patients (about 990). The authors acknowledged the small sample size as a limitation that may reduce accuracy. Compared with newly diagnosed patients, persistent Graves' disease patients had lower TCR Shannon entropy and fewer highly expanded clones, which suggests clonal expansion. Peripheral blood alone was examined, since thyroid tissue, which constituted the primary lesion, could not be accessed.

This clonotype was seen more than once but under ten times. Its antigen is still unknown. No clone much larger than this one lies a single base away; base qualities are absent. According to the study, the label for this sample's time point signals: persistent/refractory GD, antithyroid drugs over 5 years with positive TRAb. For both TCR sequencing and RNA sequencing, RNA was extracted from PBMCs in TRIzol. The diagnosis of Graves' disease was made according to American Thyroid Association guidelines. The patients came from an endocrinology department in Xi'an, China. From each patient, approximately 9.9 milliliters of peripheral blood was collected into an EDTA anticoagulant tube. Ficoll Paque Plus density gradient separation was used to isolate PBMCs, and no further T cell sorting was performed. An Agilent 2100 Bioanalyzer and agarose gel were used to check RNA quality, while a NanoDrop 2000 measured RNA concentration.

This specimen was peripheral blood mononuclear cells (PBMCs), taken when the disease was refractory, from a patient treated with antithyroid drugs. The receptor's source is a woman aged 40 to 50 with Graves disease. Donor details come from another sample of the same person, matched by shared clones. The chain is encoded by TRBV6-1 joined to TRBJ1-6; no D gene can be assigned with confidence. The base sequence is TGTGCCAGCAGGGAAAAGTCTGCTTCACCCCTCCACTTT. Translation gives CASREKSASPLHF.